These 3 T cell receptor beta chains originate from one sample sequenced in a study of T cells after yellow fever vaccination. TCRdb processed the 5' RACE reads anew with MiXCR; each CDR3 protein has one entry. The sample lists 250,000 to 400,000 distinct CDR3 sequences, roughly 3.9% occurring once. Sequencing used PBMCs, obtained 5 days after the yellow fever booster vaccination. The source of these receptors is a man younger than 35 who received the YFV17D yellow fever vaccine.

This clonotype was detected only a few times. The rearrangement links TRBV20-1 to TRBJ2-7; the D call may be TRBD1 or TRBD2 (5 bases each). Trimming shortened V by 2 bases and J by 1 base, and 12 bases separated the two germline ends. The germline gives CDR1 DFQATT, CDR2 SNEGSKA (reference sequence). The CDR3 sequence is 14 residues long. Here the CDR3 reads CSARRGAGSYEQYF. Written as DNA, the CDR3 is TGCAGTGCTAGAAGGGGAGCCGGTTCCTACGAGCAGTACTTC.

This clonotype was seen at least ten times. The chain has TRBV25-1 and TRBJ1-5, with D unresolved. Germline V gene sequence: CDR1 MGHDK, CDR2 SYGVNS. This CDR3 has 12 residues. V was shortened by 3 bases and J by 5 bases, with 5 bases between the two germline ends. The CDR3 nucleotides are TGTGCCAGCAGTGATGAGGATCAGCCCCAGCATTTT. This encodes CASSDEDQPQHF.

This clonotype has a count of ten or more. This rearrangement joins TRBV12-5 to TRBJ2-1, with TRBD2 matching 7 bases. The junction had 8 bases not matched to a gene; V was cut back by 4 bases and J by 5 bases. Per the germline V gene, CDR1 is LGHNT and CDR2 is FRNRAP. The CDR3 covers 15 residues. CDR3 amino acids: CASGSSRDYHNEQFF. For the CDR3, the DNA is TGTGCTAGTGGTTCCTCCCGGGACTACCACAATGAGCAGTTCTTC.